Shown below are 32 T cell receptor beta chains from a single sample sequenced in a study of ipilimumab plus nivolumab after autologous stem cell transplantation. Profiled with immunoSEQ multiplex PCR; TCRdb holds only in-frame clones, not every one. The sample holds around 20,000 clones, over 70% seen once. The source was PBMCs, collected in a trial of ipilimumab plus nivolumab as post-transplant consolidation. Receptors originate from a male donor with diffuse large B-cell lymphoma.

The genes are TRBV6-5 and TRBJ2-7; perhaps TRBD1 as D (5 bases). The CDR3 totals 14 residues. Germline V lookup: CDR1 MNHEY, CDR2 SVGAGI. The V end was cut by 10 bases, the J end by 0 bases, with 16 bases between. The CDR3 region is CATFGQGSSYEQYF. The CDR3 DNA reads TGTGCCACCTTCGGGCAGGGCAGCTCCTACGAGCAGTACTTC.

This chain uses TRBV21-1 with TRBJ1-1; TRBD1, as called in the table, went unchecked against the DNA. TRBV21-1 counts as a pseudogene. The CDR3 is made up of 15 amino acids. The CDR3 DNA follows: TGTGCCAGCAGCAAAAGGCCCAGGGGTAACACTGAAGCTTTCTTT. It yields the protein CASSKRPRGNTEAFF.

CDR3 DNA: TGTGCCAGCAGCCCCACGGGGCCCACTTCCGCAGATACGCAGTATTTT. Its translation: CASSPTGPTSADTQYF. The genes are TRBV7-6 and TRBJ2-3; perhaps D is TRBD1 or TRBD2 (5 bases each). V was pared by 5 bases and J by 4 bases, with 19 bases between. Germline CDR1 is SGHVS and CDR2 is FNYEAQ. This CDR3 has 16 residues. The variable domain in full, with the rest retrieved from reference TRBV7-6 and TRBJ2-3, is GAGVSQSPRYKVTKRGQDVALRCDPISGHVSLYWYRQALGQGPEFLTYFNYEAQQDKSGLPNDRFSAERPEGSISTLTIQRTEQRDSAMYRCASSPTGPTSADTQYFGPGTRLTVL.

The chain couples TRBV5-4 to TRBJ2-2; D is unclear. The CDR3 is made up of 15 amino acids. Trimming cost V 0 bases and J 3 bases, with 9 bases left between them. Germline V gene sequence: CDR1 SGHNT, CDR2 YYREEE (reference sequence). DNA for the CDR3: TGTGCCAGCAGCTTGGACGTCAGCTACACCGGGGAGCTGTTTTTT. It codes for CASSLDVSYTGELFF.

Comments on this clone: Other DNA sequences of this sample code for an identical CDR3. The rearrangement uses TRBV7-9 and TRBJ1-4, with a tentative D call TRBD1 (5 bases). V was cut by 0 bases and J by 8 bases, with 10 bases left in between. Germline-derived CDR1 and CDR2 are SEHNR and FQNEAQ (reference sequence). The CDR3 loop spans 14 amino acids. CDR3 in DNA: TGTGCCAGCAGCTTAGCCGGGAGGGGCGAAAAACTGTTTTTT. This codes for CASSLAGRGEKLFF. Full variable domain (remainder filled in from reference TRBV7-9 and TRBJ1-4): DTGVSQNPRHKITKRGQNVTFRCDPISEHNRLYWYRQTLGQGPEFLTYFQNEAQLEKSRLLSDRFSAERPKGSFSTLEIQRTEQGDSAMYLCASSLAGRGEKLFFGSGTQLSVL.

J is TRBJ2-1 and V is TRBV7-2, with D possibly called TRBD1 or TRBD2 (6 bases each). V was shortened by 6 bases and J by 8 bases, with 8 bases between the two germline ends. CDR1 is SGHTA, CDR2 FQGNSA, per germline. The CDR3 runs to 11 residues. In DNA, the CDR3 is TGTGCCAGCAGGGGGGGCCATGAGCAGTTCTTC. It is translated as CASRGGHEQFF.

The chain is built from TRBV6-5 and TRBJ1-6, with D possibly matching TRBD1 (6 bases). The CDR3 spans 15 residues. CDR1 and CDR2 (germline): MNHEY, SVGAGI. The V end was cut by 5 bases, the J end by 8 bases, with 16 bases between. CDR3: CASSRAQGGDSPLHF. In DNA, the CDR3 is TGTGCCAGCAGTCGGGCACAGGGTGGGGATTCACCCCTCCACTTT.

The chain carries TRBV6-5 and TRBJ1-2; D might be TRBD1 (5 bases). The V and J ends lost 4 bases and 5 bases respectively, with 17 bases between them. The CDR3 totals 15 residues. Germline-derived CDR1 and CDR2 are MNHEY and SVGAGI. The CDR3 here is CASSFRPGEGYGYTF. The DNA of the CDR3 is TGTGCCAGCAGTTTCAGACCCGGGGAGGGGTATGGCTACACCTTC.

CDR3 bases: TGCAGTGCTAAGCAAGAGACCCAGTACTTC. Translating it yields CSAKQETQYF. The chain combines TRBV20-1 with TRBJ2-5, with no clear D. The CDR3 covers 10 residues. Per the germline V gene, CDR1 is DFQATT and CDR2 is SNEGSKA (reference sequence). The V end was cut by 4 bases, the J end by 2 bases, with 2 bases between.

The V gene is TRBV11-2, the J gene TRBJ2-7; tentatively, D is TRBD1 (6 bases). The CDR3 contains 15 residues. Trimming took off 1 base at V and 0 bases at J, with 10 bases between the two ends. The germline V gene has CDR1 SGHAT and CDR2 FQNNGV. CDR3 sequence reads: CASSLVGQSSYEQYF. The CDR3 DNA reads TGTGCCAGCAGCTTAGTCGGACAGTCCTCCTACGAGCAGTACTTC.

This clone was seen a handful of times. The chain couples TRBV4-2 to TRBJ1-1; unclear D gene. Germline loops: CDR1 LGHNA, CDR2 YNFKEQ. V shed 2 bases and J shed 1 base, with 8 bases lying between them. The CDR3 is made up of 14 amino acids. In nucleotides, the CDR3 is TGTGCCAGCAGCCAACCACAGCAGAACACTGAAGCTTTCTTT. It translates to CASSQPQQNTEAFF.

V is TRBV4-3 and J is TRBJ2-5; TRBD2 might be the D (7 bases). Trimming took off 4 bases at V and 4 bases at J, with 13 bases between the two ends. The CDR3 runs 14 residues. Germline CDR1 and CDR2: LGHNA and YSLEER. The CDR3 spells CASSPGGSVETQYF. For the CDR3, the DNA is TGCGCCAGCAGCCCGGGGGGCAGTGTAGAGACCCAGTACTTC.

The chain employs TRBV5-4 and TRBJ2-7; TRBD2 agrees at 8 bases. Germline lookup yields CDR1 SGHNT and CDR2 YYREEE (reference sequence). CDR3 length: 16 amino acids. The V and J ends lost 4 bases and 1 base, in that order; junction bases with no gene match: 10. DNA of the CDR3: TGTGCCAGCAGCCCCCCCCCGGGGGGGTTATCCTACGAGCAGTACTTC. It translates to CASSPPPGGLSYEQYF.

The CDR3, as DNA: TGTGCCAGCAGCTCCAGGGTGTTTTCGGCTGGCTACACCTTC. Encoded protein: CASSSRVFSAGYTF. V is TRBV5-8 and J is TRBJ1-2, with TRBD1 as a possible D gene (5 bases). The germline V gene has CDR1 SGHTS and CDR2 YDEGEE. The length of the CDR3 is 14 residues. V was cut by 3 bases and J by 7 bases, with 16 bases left in between.

This clone came up many times. The rearrangement joins TRBV13 to TRBJ1-5, with 7 bases aligning to TRBD1. The CDR3 sequence is 13 residues long. V trimming: 5 bases; J trimming: 4 bases; junction bases outside the gene matches: 2. CDR1 is PRHDT, CDR2 FYEKMQ, per germline (reference sequence). Here the CDR3 reads CASSRGPNQPQHF. CDR3 nucleotides: TGTGCCAGCAGCAGGGGGCCGAATCAGCCCCAGCATTTT.

This sequence joins TRBV28 and TRBJ2-7; TRBD1 aligns across 9 bases. CDR1 and CDR2 (germline): MDHEN, SYDVKM. V trimming: 5 bases; J trimming: 2 bases; junction bases outside the gene matches: 10. The CDR3 consists of 16 residues. CDR3 region: CASSLFPGQGPYEQYF. For the CDR3, the DNA is TGTGCCAGCAGTCTCTTCCCGGGACAGGGCCCCTACGAGCAGTACTTC.

The V gene is TRBV4-2, the J gene TRBJ2-5; 8 bases align to TRBD1. The junction had 10 bases not matched to a gene; V was cut back by 1 base and J by 3 bases. CDR3 length equals 17 residues. Germline V gene data show CDR1 as LGHNA and CDR2 as YNFKEQ. The DNA of the CDR3 is TGTGCCAGCAGCCAAGTGGCGGCCCGGACAGGGAAAGAGACCCAGTACTTC. Translated: CASSQVAARTGKETQYF.

The V and J genes are TRBV6-6 and TRBJ2-7; the D call may be TRBD1 or TRBD2 (6 bases each). The CDR3 runs to 14 residues. Trimming stripped 4 bases from V and 3 bases from J, with 13 bases between. Germline assignment: CDR1 MNHNY and CDR2 SVGAGI (reference sequence). The CDR3 is CASSSWGADYEQYF. CDR3 bases: TGTGCCAGCAGTTCTTGGGGGGCGGACTACGAGCAGTACTTC.

The chain has TRBV2 and TRBJ1-1, with TRBD1 as a possible D gene (6 bases). The germline V gene encodes CDR1 SNHLY and CDR2 FYNNEI. The CDR3 is 14 residues long. V was cut by 4 bases and J by 4 bases, with 13 bases left in between. CDR3 region: CASSVEGVSTEAFF. The CDR3, as DNA: TGTGCCAGCAGTGTGGAGGGGGTCTCCACTGAAGCTTTCTTT.

The chain joins TRBV29-1 to TRBJ1-1, with 10 positions matching TRBD1. CDR3 length: 11 amino acids. Germline V gives CDR1 SQVTM, CDR2 ANQGSEA. Trimming at V came to 7 bases and at J to 11 bases, leaving 7 bases not matched to a gene. The CDR3 here is CSERDRGWAFF. As DNA, the CDR3 is TGCAGCGAGCGGGACAGGGGTTGGGCTTTCTTT.

The chain uses TRBV7-9 and TRBJ2-1, with a possible D match to TRBD2 (6 bases). CDR3 length equals 18 residues. Germline CDR1 SEHNR, CDR2 FQNEAQ (reference sequence). V gave up 7 bases and J gave up 0 bases, with 22 bases separating them. The CDR3 protein is CASKGRAPVEGSYNEQFF. CDR3 nucleotide sequence: TGTGCCAGCAAGGGACGAGCGCCGGTGGAGGGCTCCTACAATGAGCAGTTCTTC.

This clone was observed a single time. This chain links TRBV5-4 with TRBJ2-2; D might be TRBD2 (6 bases). CDR3 length equals 17 residues. Trimming pared 3 bases from V and 0 bases from J, leaving 15 bases between. CDR1 is SGHNT, CDR2 YYREEE, per germline (reference sequence). CDR3 amino acids: CASSSGVMGANTGELFF. The CDR3, as DNA: TGTGCCAGCAGCTCGGGGGTAATGGGCGCGAACACCGGGGAGCTGTTTTTT.

The chain carries TRBV19 and TRBJ1-1; the match to TRBD1 covers 7 bases. V lost 10 bases to trimming and J lost 4 bases; unmatched junction nucleotides: 9. The CDR3 has 13 residues. Germline V lookup: CDR1 LNHDA, CDR2 SQIVND (reference sequence). CDR3: CATRDSRATEAFF. CDR3 coding DNA: TGTGCCACCAGGGACAGTAGGGCCACTGAAGCTTTCTTT.

In DNA form, the CDR3 reads TGTGCCAGTACCGGGGGCAAGGGGTCACCCCTCCACTTT. Translating it yields CASTGGKGSPLHF. V usage is TRBV19 and J usage is TRBJ1-6, with a tentative D call TRBD1 (6 bases). V shed 7 bases and J shed 10 bases, with 14 bases lying between them. This CDR3 has 13 amino acids. Germline values: CDR1 LNHDA, CDR2 SQIVND (reference sequence). Full variable domain (remainder filled in from reference TRBV19 and TRBJ1-6): DGGITQSPKYLFRKEGQNVTLSCEQNLNHDAMYWYRQDPGQGLRLIYYSQIVNDFQKGDIAEGYSVSREKKESFPLTVTSAQKNPTAFYLCASTGGKGSPLHFGNGTRLTVT.

V usage is TRBV27 and J usage is TRBJ2-1, with TRBD2 matching 9 bases. Unmatched junction bases numbered 3, after V lost 4 bases and J lost 5 bases. The CDR3 is made up of 14 amino acids. The V gene's germline CDR1 is MNHEY and CDR2 SMNVEV (reference sequence). The CDR3, as DNA: TGTGCCAGCAGTTCCGCGGGGGGGAACAATGAGCAGTTCTTC. It encodes CASSSAGGNNEQFF.

The chain links TRBV7-3 to TRBJ2-7; tentatively, D is TRBD1 (5 bases). This CDR3 region has 13 residues. Germline CDR1 SGHTA, CDR2 FQGTGA. The V end was cut by 2 bases, the J end by 6 bases, with 11 bases between. In DNA form, the CDR3 reads TGTGCCAGCAGCTTAGATCGTGGGGCCGAGCAGTACTTC. The encoded protein is CASSLDRGAEQYF.

This clone turned up a few times. This sequence joins TRBV7-8 and TRBJ1-2; D is perhaps TRBD1 (6 bases). V lost 7 bases and J 0 bases, leaving 12 bases between the germline ends. CDR3 length: 14 residues. The germline V gene has CDR1 SGHVS and CDR2 FQNEAQ. CDR3 coding DNA: TGTGCCAGCACTGAGGGGGATTCTAACTATGGCTACACCTTC. Translated, it gives CASTEGDSNYGYTF.

A few counts support this clone. V gene TRBV10-2 combines with J gene TRBJ1-5; weak D call: TRBD1 (6 bases). The CDR3 totals 15 residues. Trimming removed 5 bases at V and 3 bases at J, with 14 bases between. The V gene's germline CDR1 is WSHSY and CDR2 SAAADI. The CDR3 DNA follows: TGCGCCAGCAGTAACCAGGGGCGGAACAATCAGCCCCAGCATTTT. Its protein is CASSNQGRNNQPQHF.

J is TRBJ2-1 and V is TRBV5-5, with 9 positions matching TRBD1. CDR3 length: 15 amino acids. Trimming cost V 0 bases and J 12 bases; bases outside gene matches: 10. Looked up from germline, CDR1 is SGHKS and CDR2 is YYEKEE (reference sequence). The CDR3 here is CASSLGDREWIGQFF. The CDR3 nucleotides read TGTGCCAGCAGCTTGGGGGACAGGGAATGGATCGGGCAGTTCTTC.

The sample holds one count of this clone. This chain joins TRBV9 and TRBJ1-2; D remains ambiguous. Germline V gene sequence: CDR1 SGDLS, CDR2 YYNGEE. Deletions cut 4 bases from V and 5 bases from J, with 15 bases between. This CDR3 region has 14 residues. This chain's CDR3 is CASSPRQEVYGYTF. The CDR3 DNA reads as TGTGCCAGCAGCCCCCGACAAGAAGTATATGGCTACACCTTC.

The chain combines TRBV4-1 with TRBJ2-2; 13 bases map to TRBD2. V dropped 2 bases and J dropped 3; count of bases not matched to a gene: 6. Germline V gene sequence: CDR1 MGHRA, CDR2 YSYEKL. The CDR3 is 18 residues long. CDR3 sequence reads: CASSQLLAGGRDTGELFF. CDR3 nucleotide sequence: TGCGCCAGCAGCCAACTACTAGCGGGGGGGCGAGACACCGGGGAGCTGTTTTTT.

This chain links TRBV6-6 with TRBJ2-5, with D perhaps being TRBD1 or TRBD2 (5 bases each). Germline V gene lookup returns CDR1 MNHNY and CDR2 SVGAGI (reference sequence). V lost 2 bases to trimming and J lost 5 bases, with 9 bases between them. The CDR3 totals 13 residues. The CDR3 protein is CASSYRDGETQYF. The CDR3 bases are TGTGCCAGCAGTTACCGGGACGGGGAGACCCAGTACTTC.